These 30 T cell receptor beta chains were sequenced from one sample in a study of T-cell memory formation after mild COVID-19 (dated by TCRdb to about 2021). The library was obtained by 5' RACE. Sequencing was carried out with an Illumina NovaSeq 6000. TCRdb applied fastp at Q25 and MiXCR to the public reads, then kept only in-frame beta chains. Rows merge per CDR3 protein into single entries with the most common DNA and genes. The sample table lists around 300,000 distinct CDR3 sequences, roughly 8.2% of them with a count of one. Approximately 23% of the sample is in the top ten clones. Specimen: PBMCs or a T cell subset sorted from them (not recorded which). The origin of the receptors is a man between 18 and 29 years old who had mild COVID-19 (a few samples of this study predate the infection). The sample titles of this study are shuffled in the database, so cell type and time point are left out; the donor was told from shared clones.

This clonotype was seen repeatedly, ten times or more. CDR3 loop: CASSLPLHRGDLYEQYF. In DNA, the CDR3 is TGTGCCAGCAGCTTGCCCCTTCACAGGGGGGACTTATACGAGCAGTACTTC. The J gene is TRBJ2-7, the V gene TRBV7-2; 8 nucleotides agree with TRBD1. The CDR3 has 17 residues. Germline CDR1 SGHTA, CDR2 FQGNSA. Unmatched junction bases numbered 14, after V lost 3 bases and J lost 4 bases.

This clonotype appeared a single time. This rearrangement joins TRBV5-1 to TRBJ2-7; 10 nucleotides match TRBD1. This CDR3 has 17 residues. CDR1 SGHRS and CDR2 YFSETQ come from the germline V gene. V lost 4 bases, J lost 5 bases, and 15 bases stayed unmatched. The CDR3 sequence is CASSPVDRQGAGHEQYF. The CDR3 coding sequence is TGCGCCAGCAGCCCGGTCGATCGACAGGGGGCGGGCCACGAGCAGTACTTC.

This clonotype was observed a handful of times. A read error may produce the germline difference seen at one junction end. This chain uses TRBV4-1 with TRBJ2-2; D not resolved. The CDR3 has 14 residues. The germline V gene has CDR1 MGHRA and CDR2 YSYEKL. Here the CDR3 reads CAISQNSRTGELFF. The CDR3 DNA sequence: TGCGCCATCAGCCAGAACAGCCGCACCGGGGAGCTGTTTTTT.

The chain has TRBV5-1 and TRBJ2-7; TRBD1 matches at 8 bases. The CDR3 spans 13 residues. Germline CDR1 reads SGHRS; CDR2 reads YFSETQ. The trim removed 4 bases at V and 6 bases at J, leaving 6 bases unmatched. Written as DNA, the CDR3 is TGCGCCAGCAGCCCGACACAGGGGGTCGAGCAGTACTTC. Protein product: CASSPTQGVEQYF.

This clonotype was seen a handful of times. CDR3 DNA sequence: TGTGCCAGCAGTTACGGTCCCGAGCAGTACTTC. Protein product: CASSYGPEQYF. The V gene is TRBV6-5, the J gene TRBJ2-7; D ambiguous. V gave up 2 bases and J gave up 6 bases, with 5 bases separating them. This CDR3 comprises 11 residues. Germline CDR1 is MNHEY and CDR2 is SVGAGI.

This clonotype was counted only a few times. CDR3 sequence reads: CACGQGQGSQETQYF. CDR3 DNA sequence: TGTGCCTGCGGACAGGGCCAAGGTTCCCAAGAGACCCAGTACTTC. The chain combines TRBV12-3 or TRBV12-4 with TRBJ2-5; 8 bases line up with TRBD1. CDR3 size: 15 residues. With V trimmed by 11 bases and J by 1 base, 12 bases remained unmatched.

This clonotype was found a few times. This chain uses TRBV11-2 with TRBJ2-5; D perhaps matches TRBD2 (5 bases). In germline, CDR1 is SGHAT, CDR2 FQNNGV. The CDR3 is made up of 13 amino acids. V was cut by 3 bases and J by 5 bases, with 10 bases left in between. The CDR3, as DNA: TGTGCCAGCAGCTTGGAGGTCCGGGAGACCCAGTACTTC. Its protein is CASSLEVRETQYF.

In this sample, this clonotype turned up a few times. V usage is TRBV20-1 and J usage is TRBJ1-5, with D uncertain. Looked up from germline, CDR1 is DFQATT and CDR2 is SNEGSKA (reference sequence). V lost 1 base and J lost 4, with 8 bases in between. CDR3 length: 13 amino acids. This chain's CDR3 is CSARGNGNQPQHF. The CDR3, as DNA: TGCAGTGCTAGAGGGAACGGGAATCAGCCCCAGCATTTT.

This rearrangement joins TRBV4-3 to TRBJ1-1, with D perhaps TRBD1 (5 bases). The CDR3 length is 15 residues. The germline V and J ends were trimmed by 0 bases and 1 base, with 9 bases remaining between them. The V gene's germline CDR1 is LGHNA and CDR2 YSLEER. CDR3 nucleotides: TGCGCCAGCAGCCAAGAAGGGACCGCGAACACTGAAGCTTTCTTT. Protein product: CASSQEGTANTEAFF.

The CDR3: CASSRQGAPGANVLTF. The CDR3 DNA reads TGTGCCAGCAGCCGACAGGGGGCTCCTGGGGCCAACGTCCTGACTTTC. The chain carries TRBV7-9 and TRBJ2-6, with 10 nucleotides matching TRBD1. Germline lookup yields CDR1 SEHNR and CDR2 FQNEAQ (reference sequence). The V gene end was trimmed by 5 bases and the J gene end by 2 bases; junction bases not matched to a gene: 3. The length of the CDR3 is 16 residues.

The chain employs TRBV7-2 and TRBJ2-7, with a tentative D call TRBD1 (5 bases). This CDR3 contains 14 residues. Per germline, CDR1 SGHTA and CDR2 FQGNSA. Trimming removed 1 base at V and 2 bases at J, with 9 bases between. The CDR3, as DNA: TGTGCCAGCAGCTTAGTAGGACAAGCCTACGAGCAGTACTTC. This gives the protein CASSLVGQAYEQYF.

The V and J genes are TRBV5-8 and TRBJ1-2; 7 bases agree with TRBD1. V lost 6 bases, J lost 4 bases, and 9 bases stayed unmatched. Germline V gene data show CDR1 as SGHTS and CDR2 as YDEGEE. This CDR3 is 14 amino acids long. CDR3 in DNA: TGTGCCAGCACCCCTCCCGCAGGGGGCTATGGCTACACCTTC. It translates to CASTPPAGGYGYTF.

The sample holds a few counts of this clonotype. The CDR3 DNA reads as TGCAGTGCTAGAGAACATGGACAGGGGGTCGGTGCCCAGTACTTC. Amino acids: CSAREHGQGVGAQYF. The rearrangement uses TRBV20-1 and TRBJ2-5; 10 bases agree with TRBD1. CDR1 and CDR2 from the germline V gene are DFQATT and SNEGSKA (reference sequence). With V trimmed by 0 bases and J by 9 bases, 10 bases remained unmatched. The CDR3 contains 15 residues.

The sample holds a few counts of this clonotype. The V gene is TRBV4-1, the J gene TRBJ2-1; D remains unclear. Germline V gene lookup returns CDR1 MGHRA and CDR2 YSYEKL. The V end was cut by 4 bases, the J end by 8 bases, with 15 bases between. The CDR3 runs 14 residues. The CDR3 protein is CASSPPRRIDEQFF. For the CDR3, the DNA is TGCGCCAGCAGCCCCCCCCGCCGGATAGATGAGCAGTTCTTC.

This clonotype was seen more than once but under ten times. This sequence joins TRBV7-8 and TRBJ1-1; D is ambiguous. Trimming left V 2 bases short and J 1 base short, with 14 bases between. This CDR3 is built from 16 residues. The V gene's germline CDR1 is SGHVS and CDR2 FQNEAQ. The CDR3 sequence is CASSLMQRRANTEAFF. CDR3 nucleotide sequence: TGTGCCAGCAGCTTAATGCAGAGGCGGGCGAACACTGAAGCTTTCTTT. Looking up the rest from reference TRBV7-8 and TRBJ1-1 gives the full variable domain: GAGVSQSPRYKVAKRGQDVALRCDPISGHVSLFWYQQALGQGPEFLTYFQNEAQLDKSGLPSDRFFAERPEGSVSTLKIQRTQQEDSAVYLCASSLMQRRANTEAFFGQGTRLTVV.

The chain couples TRBV12-3 or TRBV12-4 to TRBJ2-7, with D tentatively TRBD1 (5 bases). The CDR3 totals 14 residues. The DNA of the CDR3 is TGTTCCAGCAGCCCTCGCCCAGGGACCTACGAGCAGTACGTC. This encodes CSSSPRPGTYEQYV.

This clonotype showed up just a few times. The V and J genes are TRBV12-3 or TRBV12-4 and TRBJ2-1, with 11 bases identical to TRBD2. V lost 9 bases and J lost 4; bases outside the gene matches: 14. The CDR3 runs 17 residues. The CDR3 here is CASKSLLAGGRYNEQFF. The DNA for the CDR3 is TGTGCCAGTAAAAGTTTGCTAGCGGGGGGTCGGTACAATGAGCAGTTCTTC.

The chain combines TRBV4-1 with TRBJ2-1; the match to TRBD2 covers 7 bases. This CDR3 is 13 amino acids long. Germline CDR1 and CDR2: MGHRA and YSYEKL. V dropped 0 bases and J dropped 13; count of bases not matched to a gene: 6. CDR3 coding DNA: TGCGCCAGCAGCCAAGATCCCAGCGGGAACCAGTTCTTC. As protein: CASSQDPSGNQFF.

This clonotype was counted between two and nine times. The chain carries TRBV7-6 and TRBJ2-1, with D possibly being TRBD2 (5 bases). Trimming stripped 2 bases from V and 6 bases from J, with 11 bases between. The CDR3 sequence is 14 residues long. Germline V gives CDR1 SGHVS, CDR2 FNYEAQ. For the CDR3, the DNA is TGTGCCAGCAGCTTAAGGAGAGAGGGCAATGAGCAGTTCTTC. Translating it yields CASSLRREGNEQFF.

The chain recombines TRBV7-6 with TRBJ1-4, with TRBD1 matching over 7 bases. Losses at the gene ends were 3 bases for V and 5 bases for J; bases not matched to a gene: 6. The CDR3 covers 15 residues. Germline-derived CDR1 and CDR2 are SGHVS and FNYEAQ. Here the CDR3 DNA reads TGTGCCAGCAGCTTGTTAACAGGGGCCAATGAAAAACTGTTTTTT. This sequence encodes CASSLLTGANEKLFF. The variable domain in full, with the rest retrieved from reference TRBV7-6 and TRBJ1-4, is GAGVSQSPRYKVTKRGQDVALRCDPISGHVSLYWYRQALGQGPEFLTYFNYEAQQDKSGLPNDRFSAERPEGSISTLTIQRTEQRDSAMYRCASSLLTGANEKLFFGSGTQLSVL.

This clonotype has more than one count but fewer than ten. The chain employs TRBV7-8 and TRBJ1-2; 8 bases align to TRBD1. V lost 4 bases and J lost 3; bases outside the gene matches: 7. In germline, CDR1 is SGHVS, CDR2 FQNEAQ. CDR3 length: 15 residues. The CDR3 protein is CASSSGQGIHYGYTF. The CDR3 bases are TGTGCCAGCAGCTCTGGACAGGGAATCCACTATGGCTACACCTTC. Full variable domain (rest looked up from reference TRBV7-8 and TRBJ1-2): GAGVSQSPRYKVAKRGQDVALRCDPISGHVSLFWYQQALGQGPEFLTYFQNEAQLDKSGLPSDRFFAERPEGSVSTLKIQRTQQEDSAVYLCASSSGQGIHYGYTFGSGTRLTVV.

Ten or more counts support this clonotype. This sequence joins TRBV27 and TRBJ1-5, with D perhaps TRBD1 (5 bases). Germline CDR1 and CDR2: MNHEY and SMNVEV (reference sequence). This CDR3 comprises 15 residues. V lost 6 bases to trimming and J lost 2 bases, with 14 bases between them. The CDR3 region is CASRTGASGNQPQHF. The CDR3 region has the DNA TGTGCCAGCAGGACCGGGGCCTCCGGCAATCAGCCCCAGCATTTT.

This rearrangement joins TRBV6-6 to TRBJ1-2; 9 bases are shared with TRBD1. The V gene's germline CDR1 is MNHNY and CDR2 SVGAGI (reference sequence). CDR3 length equals 16 residues. With V trimmed by 5 bases and J by 2 bases, 9 bases remained unmatched. The CDR3 spells CASSHQQGAQNYGYTF. CDR3 nucleotide sequence: TGTGCCAGCAGTCATCAACAGGGGGCGCAAAACTATGGCTACACCTTC.

This chain connects TRBV7-6 to TRBJ1-5; D may be TRBD1 (5 bases). The CDR3 is 14 amino acids. V shed 2 bases and J shed 6 bases, with 11 bases lying between them. Germline V gene sequence: CDR1 SGHVS, CDR2 FNYEAQ. CDR3 DNA: TGTGCCAGCAGCTTACCAGGGAAAGGTCAGCCCCAGCATTTT. It encodes CASSLPGKGQPQHF.

V and J are TRBV11-3 and TRBJ2-2, with a possible D match to TRBD2 (6 bases). V lost 8 bases and J lost 14, with 21 bases in between. CDR1 and CDR2 from the germline V gene are SGHNT and YENEEA. The CDR3 spans 13 residues. The CDR3 reads CASGRRAGSRLFF. The CDR3 DNA follows: TGTGCCAGCGGACGGAGGGCAGGGAGTAGACTGTTTTTT.

The chain is built from TRBV5-4 and TRBJ2-7; 7 nucleotides line up with TRBD1. The CDR3 sequence is 14 residues long. The germline gives CDR1 SGHNT, CDR2 YYREEE (reference sequence). V was pared by 4 bases and J by 3 bases, with 7 bases of the junction left unmatched. The CDR3 coding sequence is TGTGCCAGCAGCCGAAGGGACAGCCTCTACGAGCAGTACGTC. Protein sequence: CASSRRDSLYEQYV.

This clonotype has at least ten counts. V gene TRBV7-9 combines with J gene TRBJ2-6; D remains ambiguous. The CDR3 consists of 16 residues. The germline gives CDR1 SEHNR, CDR2 FQNEAQ (reference sequence). V was pared by 5 bases and J by 2 bases, with 13 bases between. CDR3 amino acids: CASSHVTNPGANVLTF. The DNA of the CDR3 is TGTGCCAGCAGCCACGTTACAAACCCTGGGGCCAACGTCCTGACTTTC.

This clonotype was picked up many times. The chain joins TRBV7-3 to TRBJ2-3; TRBD2 matches 8 bases. Trimming cost V 3 bases and J 1 base; bases outside gene matches: 3. Germline V gene lookup returns CDR1 SGHTA and CDR2 FQGTGA. This CDR3 region has 15 residues. The CDR3 spells CASSFSGDGTDTQYF. The CDR3 region has the DNA TGTGCCAGCAGCTTTAGCGGGGACGGCACAGATACGCAGTATTTT.

V and J are TRBV27 and TRBJ2-7; TRBD1 aligns across 7 bases. V trimming: 5 bases; J trimming: 4 bases; junction bases outside the gene matches: 11. Germline V gene lookup returns CDR1 MNHEY and CDR2 SMNVEV (reference sequence). CDR3 size: 15 residues. The CDR3 region is CASSLRQGSLYEQYF. For the CDR3, the DNA is TGTGCCAGCAGTCTACGACAGGGTAGCTTATACGAGCAGTACTTC.

This chain links TRBV7-9 with TRBJ1-3, with D perhaps matching TRBD1 (5 bases). Germline V lookup: CDR1 SEHNR, CDR2 FQNEAQ (reference sequence). The CDR3 has 14 amino acids. With 5 bases removed from V and 0 bases from J, the gap between germline ends came to 8 bases. The CDR3 bases are TGTGCCAGCAGCCTGACAGACTCTGGAAACACCATATATTTT. Translation: CASSLTDSGNTIYF.